The rows below give T cell receptor beta chains drawn from one sample of a study of blood T cell repertoires in COVID-19. Measured with immunoSEQ multiplex PCR; TCRdb has only the in-frame clones, and not every one. The data show about 58,000 clones, with about 90% seen just once and 10% to 15% held by the top ten. The sequenced sample was peripheral blood. These receptors all stem from a man in his sixties with active COVID-19. Both conserved end residues are part of each CDR3. Each record gives: V gene, clone size, J gene, D gene, CDR3 DNA, CDR3 protein. The D gene is left open where the match is weak. Only part of the rows carry a size: once, few, many, or a class if the clone is expanded.

TRBV30	-	TRBJ2-2	TRBD1	TGTGCCTCGGACAGGGATGACACCGGGGAGCTGTTTTTT	CASDRDDTGELFF
TRBV4-3	-	TRBJ2-2	-	TGCGCCAGCAGGCAGGATCCCAGGGGACCTAACACCGGGGAGCTGTTTTTT	CASRQDPRGPNTGELFF
TRBV5-1	-	TRBJ1-1	-	TGCGCCAGCAGCCCTAACGCGGGATCCGCTGAAGCTTTCTTT	CASSPNAGSAEAFF
TRBV27	few	TRBJ1-6	-	TGTGCCAGCAGTTTTGGTAGTACTATTTCACCCCTCCACTTT	CASSFGSTISPLHF
TRBV27	once	TRBJ1-6	TRBD1	TGTGCCAGCAGTATCACCGGGACAGGGGGCGGTTCACCCCTCCACTTT	CASSITGTGGGSPLHF
TRBV28	once	TRBJ2-7	-	TGTGCCAGCAGTCCGTCCGTCTCCTACGAGCAGTACTTC	CASSPSVSYEQYF
TRBV7-9	once	TRBJ2-7	TRBD1	TGTGCCAGCAGCCCGCGGACAGGGGGACCCGAGCAGTACTTC	CASSPRTGGPEQYF
TRBV7-8	-	TRBJ2-7	TRBD2	TGTGCCAGCAGCTTAAGTCGACTAGCCGCCGAGCAGTACTTC	CASSLSRLAAEQYF
TRBV9	-	TRBJ2-5	-	TGTGCCAGCAGCGTAGCTTGGGGGCCTCGAGGGGAGACCCAGTACTTC	CASSVAWGPRGETQYF
TRBV6-1	-	TRBJ1-2	-	TGTGCCAGCAGTGAGGCTAACAGCAACTATGGCTACACCTTC	CASSEANSNYGYTF
TRBV28	few	TRBJ2-7	TRBD1	TGTGCCAGCAGTTTATGGGGGACAGGGCGCGAGCAGTACTTC	CASSLWGTGREQYF
TRBV7-2	-	TRBJ2-7	-	TGTGCCAGCAGCTTAGTTACCCAGGGTCCCTACGAGCAGTACTTC	CASSLVTQGPYEQYF
TRBV5-1	-	TRBJ2-3	-	TGCGCCAGCAGCCCAGGCGCGGGCCTTTTAGATACGCAGTATTTT	CASSPGAGLLDTQYF
TRBV18	-	TRBJ2-7	-	TGTGCCAGCTCACCAGCGGCAGGCGGGTACGAGCAGTACTTC	CASSPAAGGYEQYF
TRBV2	-	TRBJ2-7	-	TGTGCCAGCAGCCGAAACACGTTAGAGCAGTACTTC	CASSRNTLEQYF
TRBV28	-	TRBJ1-1	-	TGTGCCAGCAGTTTCGGGGGTGGTAAAGCTTTCTTT	CASSFGGGKAFF
TRBV20-1	-	TRBJ2-3	-	TGCAGTGCTAGTCAGCTCCGGGATCACACAGATACGCAGTATTTT	CSASQLRDHTDTQYF
TRBV18	-	TRBJ2-1	TRBD2	TGTGCCAGCTCACCACCGGGACTAGCGGGAGGATACAATGAGCAGTTCTTC	CASSPPGLAGGYNEQFF
TRBV19	-	TRBJ2-2	TRBD2	TGTGCCACCACCTGGGAGGGGAACACCGGGGAGCTGTTTTTT	CATTWEGNTGELFF
TRBV7-8	-	TRBJ1-5	TRBD1	TGTGCCAGCAGCATGGACAGGGGGTACAATCAGCCCCAGCATTTT	CASSMDRGYNQPQHF
TRBV4-3	-	TRBJ1-6	-	TGCGCCAGCAGCCAAGGGACAGCAAATAATTCACCCCTCCACTTT	CASSQGTANNSPLHF
TRBV7-3	-	TRBJ2-3	-	TGTGCCAGCAGCTTGTTAGCGGAGACCACAGATACGCAGTATTTT	CASSLLAETTDTQYF
TRBV12-3/TRBV12-4	-	TRBJ1-5	TRBD1	TGTGCCAGCAGTGACAGGGGGGACCAGCATTTT	CASSDRGDQHF
TRBV5-1	-	TRBJ1-4	-	TGCGCCAGCAGCTTGGGCCTGAAGCAGGGTGAAAAACTGTTTTTT	CASSLGLKQGEKLFF
TRBV2	-	TRBJ1-4	-	TGTGCCAGCAGTGACAGGGGCTTTAATGAAAAACTGTTTTTT	CASSDRGFNEKLFF
TRBV5-4	-	TRBJ2-5	-	TGTGCCAGCAGCGAACGCCTGGACTCCCAAGAGACCCAGTACTTC	CASSERLDSQETQYF
TRBV6-5	-	TRBJ2-1	TRBD2	TGTGCCAGCAGTTACTCGACGGTAGCGGGGGACAATGAGCAGTTCTTC	CASSYSTVAGDNEQFF
TRBV6-5	-	TRBJ1-1	TRBD1	TGTGCCAGCAGTTCGAGACAGGGGACGATTGAAGCTTTCTTT	CASSSRQGTIEAFF
TRBV20-1	-	TRBJ2-3	-	TGCAGTGCTTCCGGCACAGATACGCAGTATTTT	CSASGTDTQYF
TRBV5-6	-	TRBJ2-5	TRBD1	TGTGCCAGCAGCGTGACAGGGTCCCAAGAGACCCAGTACTTC	CASSVTGSQETQYF
TRBV7-2	-	TRBJ1-5	-	TGTGCCAGCAGCTTATGGGAGGCTCAGCCCCAGCATTTT	CASSLWEAQPQHF
TRBV6-5	-	TRBJ2-5	-	TGTGCCAGCAGTTCCATTAGGGGGACCCAGTACTTC	CASSSIRGTQYF
TRBV19	-	TRBJ2-3	TRBD1	TGTGCCAGTAGTACCGGGACAGGGGGCGGTACAGATACGCAGTATTTT	CASSTGTGGGTDTQYF
TRBV5-5	-	TRBJ1-4	TRBD1	TGTGCCAGCAGGGGACAGGGTCTACCTAATGAAAAACTGTTTTTT	CASRGQGLPNEKLFF
TRBV6-7	-	TRBJ2-7	-	TGTGCCAGCAGTATGTGTCACAGTGCCTACGAGCAGTACTTC	CASSMCHSAYEQYF
TRBV30	-	TRBJ2-7	-	TGTGCCTGGGGGACGGGCTACGAGCAGTACTTC	CAWGTGYEQYF
TRBV5-1	-	TRBJ1-2	TRBD1	TGCGCCAGCAGCTTGGAGGGACAGGGGAGTGGAGGCTACACCTTC	CASSLEGQGSGGYTF
TRBV7-8	-	TRBJ1-4	-	TGTGCCAGCAGCTTTTTGTTCCCCTCGGGTTACACTAATGGAAAACTGTTTTTT	CASSFLFPSGYTNGKLFF
TRBV27	-	TRBJ1-5	TRBD1	TGTGCCAGCAGTTTCTCCGGGACAGGGGTCAATCAGCCCCAGCATTTT	CASSFSGTGVNQPQHF
TRBV2	-	TRBJ2-3	-	TGTGCCAGCAGTGTTCGAGCGGGCACAGATACGCAGTATTTT	CASSVRAGTDTQYF